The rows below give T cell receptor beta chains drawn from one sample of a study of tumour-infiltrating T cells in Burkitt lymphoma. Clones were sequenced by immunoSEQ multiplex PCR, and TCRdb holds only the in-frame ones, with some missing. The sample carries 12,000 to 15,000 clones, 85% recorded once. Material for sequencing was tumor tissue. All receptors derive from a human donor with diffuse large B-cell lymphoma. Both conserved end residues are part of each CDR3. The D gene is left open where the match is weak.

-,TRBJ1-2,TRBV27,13,CASSLSQGGGYTF
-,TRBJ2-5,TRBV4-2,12,CASSRSLETQYF
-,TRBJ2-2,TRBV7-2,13,CASSLRGTGELFF
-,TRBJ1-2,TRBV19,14,CASSKIDRVVGYTF
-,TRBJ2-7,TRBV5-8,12,CASSSRIYEQYF
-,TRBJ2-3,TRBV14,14,CASSQGRVTDTQYF
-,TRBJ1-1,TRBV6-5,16,CASSYSNGQGNTEAFF
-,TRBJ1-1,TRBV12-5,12,CASGLDNTEAFF
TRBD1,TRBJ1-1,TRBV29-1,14,CSVELYGQGRVAFF
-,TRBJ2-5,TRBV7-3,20,CARTGPESADPQSPVPPQYF
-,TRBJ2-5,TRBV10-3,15,CAIAQGGPFQETQYF
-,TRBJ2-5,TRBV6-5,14,CASSYDPIPETQYF
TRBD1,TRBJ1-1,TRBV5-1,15,CASSSGQGGNTEAFF
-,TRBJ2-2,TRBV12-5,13,CASGLDQTGELFF
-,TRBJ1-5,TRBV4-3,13,CASSQATGQPQHF
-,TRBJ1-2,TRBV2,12,CASTSAQNGYTF
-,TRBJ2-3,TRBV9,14,CASSPTGPTDTQYF
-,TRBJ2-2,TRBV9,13,CASSVKVAGELFF
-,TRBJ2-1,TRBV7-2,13,CASSPLVINEQFF
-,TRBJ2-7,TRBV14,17,CASSQEPVYSPLYEQYF
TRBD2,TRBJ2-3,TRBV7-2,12,CASTKAGGPQYF
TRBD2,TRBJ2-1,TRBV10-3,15,CAIRSAGENYNEQFF
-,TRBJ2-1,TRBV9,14,CASSVGQSWNEQFF
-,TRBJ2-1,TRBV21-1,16,CASSKAGSGGDNEQFF
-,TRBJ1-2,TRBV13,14,CASSLVGRPYGYTF
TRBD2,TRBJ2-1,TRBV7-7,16,CASSLAAGLVYNEQFF
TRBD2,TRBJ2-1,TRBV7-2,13,CASSSSTSGSAFF
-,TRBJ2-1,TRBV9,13,CASSVGDYNEQFF